Below are 18 T cell receptor beta chains sequenced from a single sample in a study of siplizumab effects on memory and regulatory T cells. Using immunoSEQ multiplex PCR, the repertoire was profiled, and TCRdb retains in-frame clones only, with some absent. The data hold 100,000 or so clones, with 75% to 95% observed a single time. The sample was CD4+ T cells sorted from blood. These receptors were obtained from a human donor in good health.

J is TRBJ1-3 and V is TRBV9, with a possible D match to TRBD1 (6 bases). The V end was cut by 3 bases, the J end by 7 bases, with 14 bases between. Germline V gene data show CDR1 as SGDLS and CDR2 as YYNGEE. The CDR3 runs to 14 residues. CDR3 sequence reads: CASSAGTISNTIYF. The CDR3 DNA reads as TGTGCCAGCAGCGCGGGGACAATTTCGAACACCATATATTTT.

The rearrangement links TRBV6-5 to TRBJ1-2; 7 bases match TRBD1. The CDR3 runs to 13 residues. The V and J ends lost 0 bases and 7 bases, in that order; junction bases with no gene match: 2. Germline-derived CDR1 and CDR2 are MNHEY and SVGAGI. CDR3 protein: CASSYSAGGGYTF. Written as DNA, the CDR3 is TGTGCCAGCAGTTACTCGGCAGGGGGTGGCTACACCTTC.

This chain connects TRBV5-4 to TRBJ2-2; D may correspond to TRBD1 or TRBD2 (6 bases each). CDR3 length equals 16 residues. The germline CDR1 and CDR2 sequences are SGHNT and YYREEE (reference sequence). Trimming left V 4 bases short and J 6 bases short, with 19 bases between. In DNA form, the CDR3 reads TGTGCCAGCAGCACACAGGGACTCCCGGGGGCCGGGGAGCTGTTTTTT. As protein: CASSTQGLPGAGELFF. Combining the CDR3 with reference TRBV5-4 and TRBJ2-2 gives the whole variable domain ETGVTQSPTHLIKTRGQQVTLRCSSQSGHNTVSWYQQALGQGPQFIFQYYREEENGRGNFPPRFSGLQFPNYSSELNVNALELDDSALYLCASSTQGLPGAGELFFGEGSRLTVL.

This clone was counted only a few times. This sequence joins TRBV2 and TRBJ1-5; D is perhaps TRBD1 (5 bases). Per germline, CDR1 SNHLY and CDR2 FYNNEI. This CDR3 is built from 13 residues. Trimming pared 3 bases from V and 4 bases from J, leaving 7 bases between. The CDR3 is CASSDGGNQPQHF. The CDR3 bases are TGTGCCAGCAGTGACGGGGGGAATCAGCCCCAGCATTTT. Looking up the rest from reference TRBV2 and TRBJ1-5 gives the full variable domain: EPEVTQTPSHQVTQMGQEVILRCVPISNHLYFYWYRQILGQKVEFLVSFYNNEISEKSEIFDDQFSVERPDGSNFTLKIRSTKLEDSAMYFCASSDGGNQPQHFGDGTRLSIL.

The V and J genes are TRBV9 and TRBJ1-1, with D possibly TRBD1 on 5 matching bases. CDR3 length equals 15 residues. Germline CDR1 is SGDLS and CDR2 is YYNGEE. Trimming took off 6 bases at V and 7 bases at J, with 22 bases between the two ends. In nucleotides, the CDR3 is TGTGCCAGCACCAAACCACCGGGGGAGTTTGGTGAAGCTTTCTTT. Residues: CASTKPPGEFGEAFF.

V usage is TRBV6-1 and J usage is TRBJ2-5; a weak D match, TRBD2 (6 bases). Germline assignment: CDR1 MNHNS and CDR2 SASEGT. V was cut by 5 bases and J by 5 bases, with 18 bases left in between. The CDR3 contains 15 residues. Here the CDR3 DNA reads TGTGCCAGCAGTTTAGGGACTCCAGGGCGGGAGACCCAGTACTTC. Translated, it gives CASSLGTPGRETQYF.

This clone came up once. CDR3 region: CASSWRGWAYEQYF. CDR3 DNA sequence: TGTGCCAGCAGTTGGAGGGGATGGGCCTACGAGCAGTACTTC. J is TRBJ2-7 and V is TRBV28; perhaps TRBD2 as D (6 bases). V gave up 4 bases and J gave up 2 bases, with 12 bases separating them. The CDR3 covers 14 residues. CDR1 is MDHEN and CDR2 is SYDVKM in the germline V gene.

Written as DNA, the CDR3 is TGTGCCATCAGAAGGGGGGCTAATGAAAAACTGTTTTTT. Translated, it gives CAIRRGANEKLFF. The chain carries TRBV10-3 and TRBJ1-4; weak D call: TRBD1 (6 bases). This CDR3 contains 13 residues. CDR1 and CDR2 (germline): ENHRY, SYGVKD. Trimming cost V 6 bases and J 3 bases, with 8 bases left between them.

The chain employs TRBV2 and TRBJ2-2; no clear D gene. The CDR3 has 12 amino acids. V was shortened by 6 bases and J by 3 bases, with 5 bases between the two germline ends. CDR1 and CDR2 (germline): SNHLY, FYNNEI. CDR3 in DNA: TGTGCCAGCAGCGTTGACACCGGGGAGCTGTTTTTT. As protein: CASSVDTGELFF.

The chain employs TRBV7-2 and TRBJ2-5, with a weak D call TRBD2 (6 bases). The germline V and J ends were trimmed by 3 bases and 4 bases, with 12 bases remaining between them. This CDR3 is 14 amino acids long. Germline assignment: CDR1 SGHTA and CDR2 FQGNSA. The CDR3: CASSLGSGRETQYF. The DNA for the CDR3 is TGTGCCAGCAGCTTGGGGAGCGGGCGAGAGACCCAGTACTTC.

This chain uses TRBV28 with TRBJ2-1; D assignment may be TRBD1 or TRBD2 (5 bases each). V shed 1 base and J shed 6 bases, with 7 bases lying between them. Germline lookup yields CDR1 MDHEN and CDR2 SYDVKM. CDR3 length: 13 residues. In DNA, the CDR3 is TGTGCCAGCAGTTTATCTGGGACCAATGAGCAGTTCTTC. It translates to CASSLSGTNEQFF. The variable domain in full, completed from reference TRBV28 and TRBJ2-1, reads DVKVTQSSRYLVKRTGEKVFLECVQDMDHENMFWYRQDPGLGLRLIYFSYDVKMKEKGDIPEGYSVSREKKERFSLILESASTNQTSMYLCASSLSGTNEQFFGPGTRLTVL.

The genes are TRBV20-1 and TRBJ2-3; D remains unclear. V was shortened by 6 bases and J by 2 bases, with 3 bases between the two germline ends. Per the germline V gene, CDR1 is DFQATT and CDR2 is SNEGSKA (reference sequence). This CDR3 contains 10 residues. In DNA, the CDR3 is TGCAGTGCCACCACAGATACGCAGTATTTT. This sequence encodes CSATTDTQYF.

The V and J genes are TRBV19 and TRBJ2-2; D uncertain. V lost 11 bases, J lost 0 bases, and 13 bases lay in between. Germline V gene lookup returns CDR1 LNHDA and CDR2 SQIVND (reference sequence). This CDR3 is built from 14 residues. Written as DNA, the CDR3 is TGTGCCGTAAGGGAAGCTTCGAACACCGGGGAGCTGTTTTTT. It encodes CAVREASNTGELFF.

V and J are TRBV10-2 and TRBJ1-5; D unresolved. The CDR3 covers 15 residues. Between the trimmed V and J ends, which lost 0 bases and 0 bases, there was a span of 6 bases. Germline V lookup: CDR1 WSHSY, CDR2 SAAADI. The CDR3 DNA sequence: TGCGCCAGCAGTGAGTCAAGATATAGCAATCAGCCCCAGCATTTT. Its protein is CASSESRYSNQPQHF.

CDR3 loop: CASSPYGARADSPLHF. DNA of the CDR3: TGTGCCAGCAGTCCTTACGGGGCCAGGGCGGATTCACCCCTCCACTTT. The V call is TRBV6-6, the J call TRBJ1-6; possibly TRBD1 for D (5 bases). This CDR3 is built from 16 residues. V lost 5 bases and J lost 8, with 19 bases in between. Germline V gene data show CDR1 as MNHNY and CDR2 as SVGAGI (reference sequence).

This sequence joins TRBV2 and TRBJ2-5; TRBD2 might be the D (5 bases). The V and J ends lost 5 bases and 0 bases respectively, with 13 bases between them. The CDR3 spans 15 residues. CDR1 SNHLY and CDR2 FYNNEI come from the germline V gene. The CDR3 here is CASSLLSGYQETQYF. The CDR3 nucleotides are TGTGCCAGCAGTTTATTAAGCGGATACCAAGAGACCCAGTACTTC.

The V and J genes are TRBV28 and TRBJ1-4; D perhaps matches TRBD1 (6 bases). The V and J ends lost 5 bases and 4 bases respectively, with 14 bases between them. There are 15 residues in the CDR3. The germline V gene encodes CDR1 MDHEN and CDR2 SYDVKM. The CDR3 nucleotides read TGTGCCAGCAGTCAAAGGGGGGGCGTTAATGAAAAACTGTTTTTT. It translates to CASSQRGGVNEKLFF.

The chain is built from TRBV6-6 and TRBJ1-6; D not resolved. Germline CDR1 is MNHNY and CDR2 is SVGAGI (reference sequence). Trimming left V 1 base short and J 8 bases short, with 12 bases between. The CDR3 runs 15 residues. For the CDR3, the DNA is TGTGCCAGCAGTTACTGGGTCGATAACGATTCACCCCTCCACTTT. The encoded protein is CASSYWVDNDSPLHF.